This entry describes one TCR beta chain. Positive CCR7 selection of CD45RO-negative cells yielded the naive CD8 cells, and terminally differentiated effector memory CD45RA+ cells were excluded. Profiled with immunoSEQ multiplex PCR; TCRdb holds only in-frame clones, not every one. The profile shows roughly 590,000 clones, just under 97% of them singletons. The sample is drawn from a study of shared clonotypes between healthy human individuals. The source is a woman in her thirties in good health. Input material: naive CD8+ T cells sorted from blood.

Here the CDR3 reads CASSLAGQGRTEAFF. The CDR3 DNA sequence: TGTGCCAGCAGCTTAGCGGGACAGGGTCGGACTGAAGCTTTCTTT. The chain has TRBV7-8 and TRBJ1-1; TRBD1 agrees at 9 bases. CDR1 and CDR2 from the germline V gene are SGHVS and FQNEAQ. This CDR3 comprises 15 residues. Trimming took 0 bases from V and 5 from J; bases not matched to a gene: 4. The whole variable domain, filled in from reference TRBV7-8 and TRBJ1-1, reads GAGVSQSPRYKVAKRGQDVALRCDPISGHVSLFWYQQALGQGPEFLTYFQNEAQLDKSGLPSDRFFAERPEGSVSTLKIQRTQQEDSAVYLCASSLAGQGRTEAFFGQGTRLTVV.